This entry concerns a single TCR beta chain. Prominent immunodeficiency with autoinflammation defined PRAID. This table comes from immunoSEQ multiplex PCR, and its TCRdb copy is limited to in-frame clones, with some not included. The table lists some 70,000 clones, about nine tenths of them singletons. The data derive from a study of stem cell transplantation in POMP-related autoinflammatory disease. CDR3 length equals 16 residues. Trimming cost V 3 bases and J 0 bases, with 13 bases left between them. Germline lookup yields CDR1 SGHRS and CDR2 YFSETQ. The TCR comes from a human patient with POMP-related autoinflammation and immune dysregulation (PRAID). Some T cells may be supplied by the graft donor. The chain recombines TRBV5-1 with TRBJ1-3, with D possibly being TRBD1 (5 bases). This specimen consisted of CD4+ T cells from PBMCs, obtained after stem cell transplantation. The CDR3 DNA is TGCGCCAGCAGCTCGCTGACAGAAGCCTCTGGAAACACCATATATTTT. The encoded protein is CASSSLTEASGNTIYF.